This T cell receptor beta chain is from a study of cytomegalovirus exposure and HLA in healthy donors (dated by TCRdb to 2015 to 2018). A note on the overall study: According to a later analysis, the roughly 130 validation repertoires were produced on the same platform as the approximately 600 repertoires of the first cohort. To predict cytomegalovirus infection status, the study combined high-throughput TCR immunosequencing, statistical association of individual TCRs with disease status, and machine learning. The study aimed to test whether cataloging public T cell receptors could reveal signatures of past pathogen exposure. In addition to the first cohort of approximately 650 subjects, a separate validation cohort of under 150 different subjects was used. Broad study findings and their caveats: A later analysis had no HLA typing for the validation cohort, so co-occurrence there was scored across all 110 or so repertoires. According to the authors, the approach could potentially be generalized to other disease states and immunological phenotypes. The classifier was reported to diagnose cytomegalovirus status with high specificity and sensitivity in both the original and validation cohorts. Three of the identified cytomegalovirus-associated TCR beta chains were confirmed in vitro to be specific for cytomegalovirus antigens. Subsequent analysis determined that TCRs grouped into clusters in the first cohort also showed a tendency toward co-occurrence across the 90 to 150 validation repertoires, and 94% of cluster scores exceeded 0. In the study, approximately 150 TCR beta chains were listed as associated with cytomegalovirus. Most TCR sequences were observed very rarely across donors, whereas some public TCRs were present in many individuals.

A word on this clone: No cognate antigen has been identified for it. The sample holds no much larger clone one base away, and base qualities are not on file.

The library was generated by the immunoSEQ multiplex PCR assay. The paper's processing steps were these. A statistical classification framework was built to diagnose cytomegalovirus status from the catalog of TCR beta chain sequences. TCRdb carries this immuneACCESS record with in-frame sequences only. Its versions omit some clonotypes, under half of them owing to an unresolved V gene in the studies checked, with the rest unexplained. The V and J calls and the clone size are those of that table, but D and trimming were determined from the DNA. This sample is represented by 150,000 to 200,000 clones; around 84% of them were singletons. The ten biggest clones cover about 7% of the sample. Donors formed part of the validation cohort, which comprised 120 or so subjects and was distinct from the first cohort of fewer than 750 subjects. Unmatched junction bases come to 9, with V trimmed by 7 bases and J by 4 bases. Inclusive of the bounding cysteine and phenylalanine, the CDR3 is 14 residues long. Only the CDR3 DNA is retained, 42 bases long and in frame from the first base. Looking up the germline V gene (reference sequence) yields CDR1 MNHEY and CDR2 SMNVEV.

Sample: PBMCs. The sequence was obtained from a young man in good health and CMV-seropositive. The rearranged chain carries TRBV27 and TRBJ1-1, with 7 middle bases fitting TRBD1. CDR3 region: CASTSRGRFTEAFF. The nucleotides are TGTGCCAGCACCTCGAGGGGGCGATTCACTGAAGCTTTCTTT.